The T cell receptor (beta chain) described here comes from a study of blood T cell dynamics during melanoma immunotherapy. The method was immunoSEQ multiplex PCR; TCRdb's version includes in-frame clones alone and lacks a portion of them. This sample has 5,500 to 8,500 clones, with roughly 88% found just once. This clone was detected only a few times. The time point here: pre-treatment baseline. The source material was blood, sampled from a patient treated with checkpoint blockade. The TCR sequence derives from a human donor with melanoma. Some clones in this sample may be carry-over from other donors' samples.

The chain's CDR3 is CASSFVPGQGAIRETQYF. CDR3 DNA sequence: TGTGCCAGCAGCTTCGTCCCGGGACAGGGGGCCATCAGGGAGACCCAGTACTTC. This sequence joins TRBV5-6 and TRBJ2-5; 12 positions match TRBD1. CDR1 and CDR2 from the germline V gene are SGHDT and YYEEEE. J gave up 5 bases and V 2 bases, and 13 bases lay outside the gene matches. The CDR3 totals 18 residues.